A selection of T cell receptor beta chains follows, all from one sample in a study of blood T cell repertoires in COVID-19. TCRdb keeps only in-frame clones here, not all; method: immunoSEQ multiplex PCR. The profile shows about 170,000 clones, around 84% of them singletons. The sequenced material came from peripheral blood. These receptors were collected from a woman in her seventies with COVID-19, enrolled during active disease. Each CDR3 is given with its conserved first and last residue. A D gene is named only where the DNA matches it firmly. Size values are once, few and many counts, or a class for expanded clones, and some rows have none.

clone_size cdr3_length j_call d_call v_call cdr3_aa cdr3_nt
- 16 TRBJ2-1 TRBD2 TRBV14 CASSQETAGGTGEQFF TGTGCCAGCAGCCAAGAGACAGCGGGAGGGACGGGTGAGCAGTTCTTC
few 13 TRBJ1-1 - TRBV7-2 CASSLRGGTEAFF TGTGCCAGCAGCTTGCGGGGTGGCACTGAAGCTTTCTTT
- 16 TRBJ2-6 - TRBV30 CAWSVRAPSGANVLTF TGTGCCTGGAGTGTACGAGCCCCCTCTGGGGCCAACGTCCTGACTTTC
- 14 TRBJ2-3 - TRBV30 CAWKRTANTDTQYF TGTGCCTGGAAAAGGACAGCCAACACAGATACGCAGTATTTT
few 15 TRBJ2-1 - TRBV14 CASSVKGGVYNEQFF TGTGCCAGCAGCGTCAAGGGGGGGGTCTACAATGAGCAGTTCTTC
- 16 TRBJ1-2 - TRBV27 CASSPSGGRTNYGYTF TGTGCCAGCAGTCCGTCGGGAGGGAGGACTAACTATGGCTACACCTTC
- 11 TRBJ1-1 - TRBV20-1 CGSTTNTEAFF TGCGGCTCAACAACGAACACTGAAGCTTTCTTT
- 15 TRBJ1-3 TRBD1 TRBV11-2 CASSPPTGAGNTIYF TGTGCCAGCAGCCCCCCGACAGGGGCCGGAAACACCATATATTTT
- 13 TRBJ1-2 - TRBV2 CASSEGYRRGYTF TGTGCCAGCAGTGAAGGCTACAGAAGGGGCTACACCTTC
- 15 TRBJ2-5 - TRBV15 CATSRSTSTQETQYF TGTGCCACCAGCAGGTCGACATCTACCCAAGAGACCCAGTACTTC
- 15 TRBJ2-1 TRBD1 TRBV9 CASSGGQGAANEQFF TGTGCCAGCAGCGGGGGACAGGGAGCGGCCAATGAGCAGTTCTTC
- 14 TRBJ1-5 - TRBV18 CASSPQGKSQPQHF TGTGCCAGCTCACCCCAGGGTAAAAGTCAGCCCCAGCATTTT
- 14 TRBJ2-6 - TRBV11-3 CASSLVAGANVLTF TGTGCCAGCAGCTTAGTGGCAGGGGCCAACGTCCTGACTTTC
- 17 TRBJ2-1 TRBD1 TRBV3-1/TRBV3-2 CASSQDPWDRLYNEQFF TGTGCCAGCAGCCAAGATCCTTGGGACAGACTCTACAATGAGCAGTTCTTC
- 16 TRBJ1-2 TRBD1 TRBV6-1 CASSDMRGQILGGYTF TGTGCCAGCAGTGATATGAGGGGACAGATACTCGGGGGCTACACCTTC
- 16 TRBJ2-2 TRBD2 TRBV30 CAWRTQLAGGTGELFF TGTGCCTGGAGAACTCAACTAGCGGGAGGCACCGGGGAGCTGTTTTTT
once 14 TRBJ2-5 - TRBV15 CATSREGGLETQYF TGTGCCACCAGCAGAGAGGGGGGGCTGGAGACCCAGTACTTC
- 16 TRBJ1-2 - TRBV5-5 CASSLADRPSSYGYTF TGTGCCAGCAGCTTGGCCGACAGACCCAGCTCCTATGGCTACACCTTC
once 14 TRBJ1-2 - TRBV7-6 CASSLEIGAGGYTF TGTGCCAGCAGCTTAGAGATAGGGGCAGGTGGCTACACCTTC
- 13 TRBJ2-3 - TRBV15 CATSREGGDTQYF TGTGCCACCAGCAGAGAGGGGGGAGATACGCAGTATTTT
- 12 TRBJ1-1 TRBD1 TRBV3-1/TRBV3-2 CASSSQGVQAFF TGTGCCAGCAGCTCCCAGGGGGTACAAGCTTTCTTT
- 13 TRBJ2-7 TRBD2 TRBV5-6 CASSLGREGRQYF TGTGCCAGCAGCTTGGGACGGGAGGGAAGGCAGTACTTC
- 12 TRBJ1-2 - TRBV28 CASTDRLVGYTF TGTGCCAGCACCGACAGGCTAGTGGGCTACACCTTC
- 13 TRBJ1-3 - TRBV12-3/TRBV12-4 CASSSGQGNTIYF TGTGCCAGCAGTTCCGGACAGGGAAACACCATATATTTT
- 16 TRBJ2-2 - TRBV6-5 CASSYLRAGSTGELFF TGTGCCAGCAGTTACCTTCGGGCGGGGTCCACCGGGGAGCTGTTTTTT
- 16 TRBJ2-3 TRBD2 TRBV2 CASSEARGGSTDTQYF TGTGCCAGCAGTGAAGCGCGGGGGGGGAGCACAGATACGCAGTATTTT
- 14 TRBJ1-5 - TRBV5-5 CASSLSRGNQPQHF TGTGCCAGCAGCTTGTCGAGGGGCAATCAGCCCCAGCATTTT
- 13 TRBJ2-1 - TRBV7-6 CASRRPPYNEQFF TGTGCCAGCAGGCGTCCTCCCTACAATGAGCAGTTCTTC
- 13 TRBJ1-2 TRBD1 TRBV6-1 CASSLTGEDGYTF TGTGCCAGCAGTTTGACAGGGGAGGATGGCTACACCTTC
once 13 TRBJ2-1 - TRBV6-5 CASRLDSYNEQFF TGTGCCAGCAGACTGGACAGCTACAATGAGCAGTTCTTC
- 16 TRBJ2-4 - TRBV19 CASNLGLPRLGDIQYF TGTGCCAGTAATTTAGGGCTTCCCCGCCTGGGAGACATTCAGTACTTC
- 13 TRBJ2-3 TRBD2 TRBV9 CASGRAGTDTQYF TGTGCTAGTGGGAGGGCCGGGACAGATACGCAGTATTTT
- 15 TRBJ1-2 - TRBV14 CASSQRLGGGNGYTF TGTGCCAGCAGCCAAAGACTAGGAGGTGGGAATGGCTACACCTTC
- 15 TRBJ1-3 TRBD1 TRBV7-9 CASSRYTGAGNTIYF TGTGCCAGCAGCCGATACACAGGGGCTGGAAACACCATATATTTT
- 14 TRBJ1-6 TRBD1 TRBV28 CASRIGTANSPLHF TGTGCCAGCAGAATCGGGACAGCTAATTCACCCCTCCACTTT
- 17 TRBJ1-5 - TRBV10-3 CASRLFQTGISNQPQHF TGTGCCTCCCGGCTTTTTCAGACCGGGATTAGCAATCAGCCCCAGCATTTT
- 16 TRBJ2-3 TRBD2 TRBV18 CASSPYSGRGTDTQYF TGTGCCAGCTCACCGTATTCAGGGAGGGGCACAGATACGCAGTATTTT
- 13 TRBJ1-3 TRBD1 TRBV5-6 CASRGQGANTIYF TGTGCCAGCAGGGGACAGGGGGCAAACACCATATATTTT
once 14 TRBJ2-3 - TRBV2 CASSGGIRTDTQYF TGTGCCAGCAGTGGAGGGATCCGCACAGATACGCAGTATTTT
- 14 TRBJ2-3 - TRBV6-5 CASSRGQSTDTQYF TGTGCCAGCTCCCGCGGCCAGAGCACAGATACGCAGTATTTT
- 15 TRBJ1-6 - TRBV7-2 CASSLDGGARTPLHF TGTGCCAGCAGCTTAGACGGCGGGGCTAGGACACCCCTCCACTTT
- 15 TRBJ1-4 - TRBV9 CASSVATGQNEKLFF TGTGCCAGCAGCGTAGCTACGGGACAAAATGAAAAACTGTTTTTT
- 15 TRBJ1-6 TRBD1 TRBV6-1 CASSESDRGGSPLHF TGTGCCAGCAGTGAATCCGACAGGGGAGGTTCACCCCTCCACTTT
- 14 TRBJ1-5 TRBD1 TRBV29-1 CSVANDRENQPQHF TGCAGCGTCGCGAACGACAGGGAAAATCAGCCCCAGCATTTT
- 16 TRBJ2-3 TRBD1 TRBV14 CASSPLAGQGTDTQYF TGTGCCAGCAGCCCCCTTGCAGGACAGGGGACAGATACGCAGTATTTT
- 15 TRBJ1-2 TRBD1 TRBV4-1 CASSQTGDPFYGYTF TGCGCCAGCAGCCAGACAGGGGACCCCTTCTATGGCTACACCTTC
- 16 TRBJ2-7 TRBD2 TRBV6-6 CASSYPTSGSPSEQYF TGTGCCAGCAGTTACCCGACTAGCGGGAGCCCCAGCGAGCAGTACTTC
- 13 TRBJ1-1 - TRBV2 CASLGSWNTEAFF TGTGCCAGCCTGGGCAGCTGGAACACTGAAGCTTTCTTT
- 14 TRBJ1-1 TRBD1 TRBV5-8 CASIETGVNTEAFF TGTGCCAGCATCGAAACAGGGGTGAACACTGAAGCTTTCTTT
- 13 TRBJ2-2 - TRBV9 CASSVRVSGELFF TGTGCCAGCAGCGTACGGGTTAGCGGGGAGCTGTTTTTT